What follows describes a single TCR beta chain. Researchers took RNA transcripts and amplified the TCR beta CDR3 regions from them. TCR CDR3 regions were first amplified by RT-PCR with HTBI primers. TCRdb reprocessed the multiplex PCR reads with MiXCR, giving one entry per CDR3 protein. The sample includes hundreds of thousands of distinct CDR3 sequences, roughly 25% of them seen just once. The CDR3 sequence is 15 residues long. Trimming shortened V by 6 bases and J by 7 bases, and 19 bases separated the two germline ends. Germline V gene lookup returns CDR1 MNHEY and CDR2 SVGEGT. These data originate in a study of T cells in Graves' hyperthyroidism and ophthalmopathy.

The sample taken for sequencing was blood. The chain employs TRBV6-2 or TRBV6-3 and TRBJ2-1; D is perhaps TRBD2 (5 bases). This TCR derives from a man aged 45-65 years with Graves' hyperthyroidism. CDR3 protein: CASRPYRERINEQFF. In nucleotides, the CDR3 is TGTGCCAGCAGACCCTACCGGGAAAGGATTAATGAGCAGTTCTTC.